Listed below are T cell receptor beta chains from one sample, sequenced in a study of blood T cell repertoires in COVID-19. TCRdb's table, derived via immunoSEQ multiplex PCR, lists solely in-frame clones and lacks some. The sample has roughly 250,000 clones, roughly 85% seen once. The sequencing input was PBMCs or T cells enriched from blood (not recorded which). All receptors come from a woman between 25 and 40 years old who had recovered from COVID-19. CDR3s include the opening cysteine and the closing phenylalanine or tryptophan. A D gene is named only where the DNA matches it firmly. Clone size is stated in some rows and not others, as once, few, many or a class when expanded.

d_call | j_call | clone_size | v_call | cdr3_aa | cdr3_nt
- | TRBJ2-7 | - | TRBV30 | CAWNSVTLDMTGEQYF | TGTGCCTGGAATTCCGTAACGCTGGATATGACGGGGGAGCAGTACTTC
TRBD2 | TRBJ2-7 | - | TRBV19 | CASSIKTSGAYEQYF | TGTGCCAGTAGTATAAAGACTAGCGGGGCCTACGAGCAGTACTTC
- | TRBJ1-2 | few | TRBV23-1 | CASSPHGQTCNYGYTF | TGCGCCAGCAGTCCCCACGGACAGACCTGTAACTATGGCTACACCTTC
- | TRBJ2-1 | - | TRBV19 | CASSGGTYNEQFF | TGTGCCAGTAGTGGAGGGACTTACAATGAGCAGTTCTTC
TRBD2 | TRBJ2-1 | once | TRBV11-2 | CASSSVFSGRARNEQFF | TGTGCCAGCAGCTCGGTCTTTAGCGGGAGGGCCAGGAATGAGCAGTTCTTC
TRBD1 | TRBJ1-1 | - | TRBV14 | CASSQTGRYTEAFF | TGTGCCAGCAGCCAGACAGGGAGGTACACTGAAGCTTTCTTT
- | TRBJ2-5 | - | TRBV9 | CASSATGVTQETQYF | TGTGCCAGCAGCGCGACCGGGGTCACCCAAGAGACCCAGTACTTC
TRBD1 | TRBJ2-2 | - | TRBV2 | CASSGDRGSNTGELFF | TGTGCCAGCAGTGGGGACAGGGGCTCGAACACCGGGGAGCTGTTTTTT
TRBD1 | TRBJ2-7 | - | TRBV6-5 | CASSYRDRESYEQYF | TGTGCCAGCAGTTACCGGGACAGGGAATCCTACGAGCAGTACTTC
- | TRBJ1-1 | - | TRBV28 | CASSLSRILRGAFF | TGTGCCAGCAGTTTATCCCGAATCTTACGGGGAGCTTTCTTT
TRBD2 | TRBJ2-3 | - | TRBV5-6 | CASSRTSGDTQYF | TGTGCCAGCAGCCGGACTAGTGGCGATACGCAGTATTTT
- | TRBJ1-2 | - | TRBV19 | CASFGRPSNYGYTF | TGTGCCAGTTTCGGCAGGCCCTCCAACTATGGCTACACCTTC
TRBD2 | TRBJ2-3 | - | TRBV28 | CASSGLAGGMGGYF | TGTGCCAGCAGCGGACTAGCGGGAGGCATGGGTGGGTATTTT
- | TRBJ1-6 | - | TRBV28 | CASSLSGQGYNSPLHF | TGTGCCAGCAGTTTATCCGGCCAGGGATATAATTCACCCCTCCACTTT
- | TRBJ1-1 | - | TRBV12-3/TRBV12-4 | CASSSTGGTEAFF | TGTGCCAGCAGCTCCACGGGGGGGACTGAAGCTTTCTTT
- | TRBJ2-3 | - | TRBV7-9 | CASSFFEEGTDTQYF | TGTGCCAGCAGCTTTTTTGAGGAGGGCACAGATACGCAGTATTTT
- | TRBJ2-1 | - | TRBV12-3/TRBV12-4 | CASSFVGSDEQFF | TGTGCCAGCAGTTTCGTGGGGAGCGATGAGCAGTTCTTC
- | TRBJ1-6 | - | TRBV11-3 | CASSLVGDSPLHF | TGTGCCAGCAGCTTAGTAGGGGATTCACCCCTCCACTTT
TRBD1 | TRBJ2-7 | - | TRBV19 | CASTGQGVGEQYF | TGTGCCAGTACTGGACAGGGGGTAGGCGAGCAGTACTTC
TRBD1 | TRBJ2-7 | - | TRBV24-1 | CATSDPPRTGMDEQYF | TGTGCCACCAGTGATCCCCCGCGGACAGGGATGGACGAGCAGTACTTC
TRBD1 | TRBJ1-5 | - | TRBV28 | CASSLTGARNQPQHF | TGTGCCAGCAGTCTTACAGGGGCGAGGAATCAGCCCCAGCATTTT
TRBD1 | TRBJ2-7 | - | TRBV15 | CATSRGVRGLKYEQYF | TGTGCCACCAGCAGAGGTGTCAGGGGGCTTAAATACGAGCAGTACTTC
- | TRBJ1-5 | few | TRBV7-8 | CASSLATGFSQPQHF | TGTGCCAGCAGCTTAGCCACAGGGTTTTCTCAGCCCCAGCATTTT
- | TRBJ2-5 | few | TRBV7-9 | CASSDSTGQETQYF | TGTGCCAGCAGCGACTCGACAGGACAAGAGACCCAGTACTTC
- | TRBJ2-7 | - | TRBV7-9 | CASSLTGTSYEQYF | TGTGCCAGCAGCTTAACCGGGACATCCTACGAGCAGTACTTC
TRBD1 | TRBJ2-3 | - | TRBV7-9 | CASSPRDRATDTQYF | TGTGCCAGCAGCCCCAGGGACAGAGCCACAGATACGCAGTATTTT
TRBD1 | TRBJ1-1 | once | TRBV4-2 | CAIGTALNTEAFF | TGTGCCATAGGGACAGCCTTGAACACTGAAGCTTTCTTT
TRBD1 | TRBJ2-3 | - | TRBV5-1 | CASSPGRGFTDTQYF | TGCGCCAGCAGCCCTGGCAGGGGGTTCACAGATACGCAGTATTTT
- | TRBJ1-1 | - | TRBV29-1 | CSVGLGVYTEAFF | TGCAGCGTTGGCCTCGGAGTTTACACTGAAGCTTTCTTT
- | TRBJ1-1 | - | TRBV2 | CAKDSEAFF | TGTGCCAAGGACAGTGAAGCTTTCTTT
- | TRBJ2-1 | - | TRBV19 | CASSIGAVSYNEQFF | TGTGCCAGTAGTATAGGGGCAGTCTCCTACAATGAGCAGTTCTTC
TRBD2 | TRBJ2-1 | - | TRBV19 | CASSIEAGVYNEQFF | TGTGCCAGTAGTATAGAGGCGGGGGTATACAATGAGCAGTTCTTC
TRBD1 | TRBJ1-2 | - | TRBV5-1 | CASTPTGVGYGYTF | TGCGCCAGCACCCCGACAGGGGTCGGCTATGGCTACACCTTC
TRBD1 | TRBJ1-1 | once | TRBV19 | CASTRQGAKTEAFF | TGTGCCAGTACCCGACAGGGGGCAAAGACTGAAGCTTTCTTT
TRBD1 | TRBJ2-4 | - | TRBV15 | CATSRGRDRGYF | TGTGCCACCAGCAGGGGCCGGGACAGGGGGTACTTC
TRBD1 | TRBJ2-7 | - | TRBV5-5 | CASSFPASGGEQYF | TGTGCCAGCAGCTTTCCAGCGTCAGGGGGCGAGCAGTACTTC
- | TRBJ2-1 | - | TRBV6-5 | CATRRRALDNEQFF | TGTGCCACTAGAAGGAGGGCCCTCGACAATGAGCAGTTCTTC
- | TRBJ1-6 | - | TRBV20-1 | CSARGRRSSYNSPLHF | TGCAGTGCTCGTGGACGGAGGAGCTCCTATAATTCACCCCTCCACTTT
TRBD1 | TRBJ2-3 | - | TRBV7-9 | CASSSPTGASTDTQYF | TGTGCCAGCAGCTCCCCGACAGGGGCTAGCACAGATACGCAGTATTTT
- | TRBJ1-2 | - | TRBV5-4 | CASSLGSQVQYTF | TGTGCCAGCAGCTTGGGTTCCCAGGTTCAGTACACCTTC
TRBD2 | TRBJ2-1 | - | TRBV19 | CASSIGTSGGNEQFF | TGTGCCAGTAGTATAGGGACTAGCGGGGGTAATGAGCAGTTCTTC
- | TRBJ2-3 | once | TRBV5-1 | CASSATPTDTQYF | TGCGCCAGCAGCGCCACACCCACAGATACGCAGTATTTT